This T cell receptor beta chain came from a study of cytomegalovirus exposure and HLA in healthy donors. Study information: The Caucasian-associated ancestry cluster held around 81% of a few hundred genotyped donors. General study results and limits: It was taken for granted in presence/absence analyses that sequencing depth across donors was roughly uniform. A later analysis showed TCR association rates differing by HLA locus, peaking at DRB1 and lowest at HLA-C.

The PCR contained 60 Vbeta and 13 Jbeta primers. Only in-frame clones appear in the TCRdb table, and some are missing; sequencing was by immunoSEQ multiplex PCR. Its table records 200,000 to 250,000 clones. Regarding this clone: The target antigen is unknown.

CDR3 size: 14 residues. Trimming cost V 6 bases and J 7 bases; bases outside gene matches: 9. Germline V gene lookup returns CDR1 MNHNY and CDR2 SVGAGI (reference sequence). Sequencing used PBMCs. This receptor was identified in a woman younger than 45 in good health and CMV-seropositive. The rearrangement joins TRBV6-6 to TRBJ2-1, with 7 bases identical to TRBD1. CDR3 protein: CASRPPLGQNEQFF. The DNA of the CDR3 is TGTGCCAGCAGGCCCCCCTTGGGACAGAATGAGCAGTTCTTC.